The clone carrying this T cell receptor (beta chain) has a single count. The treatment denotes: randomized to nivolumab then ipilimumab (arm A) or the reverse (arm B). No patient had prior DNA-damaging chemotherapy. From thawed PBMCs, live CD3+CD8+ cells negative for CD19 and CD56 were sorted. Produced via immunoSEQ multiplex PCR; TCRdb's table is partial and in-frame only. The repertoire holds more than 15,000 clones, with approximately 93% as singletons. The sample originates from a study of sequential checkpoint blockade in melanoma. In the study overall: After both sequences, patients received maintenance nivolumab.

Germline V lookup: CDR1 MNHEY, CDR2 SVGAGI. V shed 0 bases and J 2 bases; nucleotides not matched to a gene: 1. CDR3 length equals 15 residues. The TCR sequence derives from a human donor with melanoma. The sample was CD8+ T cells sorted from blood (inferred from file names), taken from a patient given nivolumab and ipilimumab in sequence. The V gene is TRBV6-5, the J gene TRBJ2-7; TRBD1 matches at 10 bases. CDR3 DNA sequence: TGTGCCAGCAGTTACTCGGGACAGGGGCCCTACGAGCAGTACTTC. Its protein product is CASSYSGQGPYEQYF.